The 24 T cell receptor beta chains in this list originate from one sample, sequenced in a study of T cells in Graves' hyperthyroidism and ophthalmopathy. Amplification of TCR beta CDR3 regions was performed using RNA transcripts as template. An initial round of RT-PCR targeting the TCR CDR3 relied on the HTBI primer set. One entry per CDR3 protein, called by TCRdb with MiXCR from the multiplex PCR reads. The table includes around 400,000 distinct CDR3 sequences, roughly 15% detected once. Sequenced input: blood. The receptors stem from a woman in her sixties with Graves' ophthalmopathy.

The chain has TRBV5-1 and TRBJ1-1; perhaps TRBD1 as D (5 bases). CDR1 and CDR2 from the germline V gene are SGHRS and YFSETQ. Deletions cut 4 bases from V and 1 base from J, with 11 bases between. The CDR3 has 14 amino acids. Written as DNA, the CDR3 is TGCGCCAGCAGCACTCGGACACGGAACACTGAAGCTTTCTTT. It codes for CASSTRTRNTEAFF. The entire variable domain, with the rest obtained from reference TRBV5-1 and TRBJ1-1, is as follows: KAGVTQTPRYLIKTRGQQVTLSCSPISGHRSVSWYQQTPGQGLQFLFEYFSETQRNKGNFPGRFSGRQFSNSRSEMNVSTLELGDSALYLCASSTRTRNTEAFFGQGTRLTVV.

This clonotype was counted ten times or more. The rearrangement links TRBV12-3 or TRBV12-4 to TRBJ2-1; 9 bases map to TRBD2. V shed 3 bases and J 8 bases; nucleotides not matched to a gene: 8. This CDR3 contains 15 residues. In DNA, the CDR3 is TGTGCCAGCAGTTTTGGTGCTAGCGGGGTCCATGAGCAGTTCTTC. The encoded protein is CASSFGASGVHEQFF.

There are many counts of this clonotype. The CDR3 region has the DNA TGTGCCAGCATGAAATGGAGGGAGGGTCCGTCTGAGCAGTTCTTC. The encoded protein is CASMKWREGPSEQFF. This rearrangement joins TRBV2 to TRBJ2-1; 7 bases align to TRBD2. Germline lookup yields CDR1 SNHLY and CDR2 FYNNEI. This CDR3 contains 15 residues. The V and J ends lost 7 bases and 9 bases, in that order; junction bases with no gene match: 15.

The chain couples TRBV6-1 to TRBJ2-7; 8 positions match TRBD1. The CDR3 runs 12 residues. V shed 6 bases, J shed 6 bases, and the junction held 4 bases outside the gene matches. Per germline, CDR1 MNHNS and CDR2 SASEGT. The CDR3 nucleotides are TGTGCCAGCAGGTCCAGGGGGCTCGAGCAGTACTTC. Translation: CASRSRGLEQYF.

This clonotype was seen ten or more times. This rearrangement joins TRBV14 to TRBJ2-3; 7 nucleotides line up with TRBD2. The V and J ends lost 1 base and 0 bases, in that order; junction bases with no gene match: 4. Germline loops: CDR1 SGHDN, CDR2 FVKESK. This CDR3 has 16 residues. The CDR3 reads CASSQGPAGSTDTQYF. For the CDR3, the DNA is TGTGCCAGCAGCCAAGGGCCAGCGGGGAGCACAGATACGCAGTATTTT. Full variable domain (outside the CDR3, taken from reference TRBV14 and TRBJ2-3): EAGVTQFPSHSVIEKGQTVTLRCDPISGHDNLYWYRRVMGKEIKFLLHFVKESKQDESGMPNNRFLAERTGGTYSTLKVQPAELEDSGVYFCASSQGPAGSTDTQYFGPGTRLTVL.

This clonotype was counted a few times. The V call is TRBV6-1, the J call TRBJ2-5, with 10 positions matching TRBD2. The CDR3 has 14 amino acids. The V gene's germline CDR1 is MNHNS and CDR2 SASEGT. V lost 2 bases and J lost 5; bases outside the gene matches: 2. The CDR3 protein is CASSEMGLAETQYF. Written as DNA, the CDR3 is TGTGCCAGCAGTGAAATGGGACTAGCGGAGACCCAGTACTTC.

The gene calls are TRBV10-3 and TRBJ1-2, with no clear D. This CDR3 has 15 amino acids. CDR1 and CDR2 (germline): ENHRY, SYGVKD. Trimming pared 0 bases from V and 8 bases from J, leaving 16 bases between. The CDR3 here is CAISESVNTGLGYTF. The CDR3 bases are TGTGCCATCAGTGAGTCGGTTAATACGGGTCTAGGCTACACCTTC.

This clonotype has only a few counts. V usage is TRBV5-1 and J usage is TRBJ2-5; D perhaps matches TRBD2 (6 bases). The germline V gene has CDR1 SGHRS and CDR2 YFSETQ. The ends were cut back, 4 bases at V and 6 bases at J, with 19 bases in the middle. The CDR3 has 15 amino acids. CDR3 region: CASSLAVGGRKTQYF. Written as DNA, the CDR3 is TGCGCCAGCAGCCTCGCGGTTGGGGGGAGGAAGACCCAGTACTTC.

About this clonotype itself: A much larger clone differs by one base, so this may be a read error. CDR3 loop: CARRGQGVITDTQYF. DNA of the CDR3: TGTGCCCGCAGGGGACAGGGGGTGATCACAGATACGCAGTATTTT. This chain connects TRBV6-1 to TRBJ2-3; TRBD1 matches 11 bases. This CDR3 contains 15 residues. Looked up from germline, CDR1 is MNHNS and CDR2 is SASEGT.

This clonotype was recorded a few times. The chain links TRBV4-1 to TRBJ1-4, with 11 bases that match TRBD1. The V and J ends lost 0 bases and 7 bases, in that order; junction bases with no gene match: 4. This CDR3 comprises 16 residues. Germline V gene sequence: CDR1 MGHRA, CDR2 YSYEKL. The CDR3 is CASSQEGGTGGEKLFF. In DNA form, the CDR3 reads TGCGCCAGCAGCCAAGAGGGGGGGACAGGGGGTGAAAAACTGTTTTTT.

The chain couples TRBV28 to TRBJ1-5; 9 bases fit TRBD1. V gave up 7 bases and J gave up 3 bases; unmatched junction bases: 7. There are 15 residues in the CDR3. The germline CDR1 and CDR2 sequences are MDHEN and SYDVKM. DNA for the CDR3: TGTGCCAGCATCCGGGACAGGGTTGTCAATCAGCCCCAGCATTTT. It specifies CASIRDRVVNQPQHF.

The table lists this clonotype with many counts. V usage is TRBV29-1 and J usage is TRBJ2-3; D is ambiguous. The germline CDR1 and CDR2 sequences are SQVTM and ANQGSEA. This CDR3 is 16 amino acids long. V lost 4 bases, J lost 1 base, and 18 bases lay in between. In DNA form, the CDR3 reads TGCAGCGTTGCCTCCTCTTCCAGCGACCGCACAGATACGCAGTATTTT. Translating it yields CSVASSSSDRTDTQYF.

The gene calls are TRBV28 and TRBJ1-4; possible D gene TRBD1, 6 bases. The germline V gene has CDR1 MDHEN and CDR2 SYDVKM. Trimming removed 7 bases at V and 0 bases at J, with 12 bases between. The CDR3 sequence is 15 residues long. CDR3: CASIRGGATNEKLFF. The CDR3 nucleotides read TGTGCCAGCATTCGAGGGGGTGCAACTAATGAAAAACTGTTTTTT.

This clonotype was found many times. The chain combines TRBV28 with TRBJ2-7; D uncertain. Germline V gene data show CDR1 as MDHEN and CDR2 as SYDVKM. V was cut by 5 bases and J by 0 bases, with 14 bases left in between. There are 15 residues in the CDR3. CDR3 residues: CASSALASSSYEQYF. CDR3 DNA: TGTGCCAGCAGTGCCTTAGCCTCGAGCTCCTACGAGCAGTACTTC.

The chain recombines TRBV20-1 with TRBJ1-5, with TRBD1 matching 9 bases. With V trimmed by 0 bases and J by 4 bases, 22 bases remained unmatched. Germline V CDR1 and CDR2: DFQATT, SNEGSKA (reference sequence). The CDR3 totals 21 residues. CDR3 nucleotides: TGCAGTGCTAGAGATGTCCTGGGACAGGGTGGGGGGGGATTCGGGAATCAGCCCCAGCATTTT. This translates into CSARDVLGQGGGGFGNQPQHF.

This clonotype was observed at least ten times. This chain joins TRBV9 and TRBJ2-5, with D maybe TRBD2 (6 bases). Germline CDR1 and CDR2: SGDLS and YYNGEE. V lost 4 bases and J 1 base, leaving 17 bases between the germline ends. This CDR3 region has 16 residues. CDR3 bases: TGTGCCAGCAGCCCCCGGGGGTACCTAACCCAAGAGACCCAGTACTTC. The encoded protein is CASSPRGYLTQETQYF. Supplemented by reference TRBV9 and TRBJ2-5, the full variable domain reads DSGVTQTPKHLITATGQRVTLRCSPRSGDLSVYWYQQSLDQGLQFLIQYYNGEERAKGNILERFSAQQFPDLHSELNLSSLELGDSALYFCASSPRGYLTQETQYFGPGTRLLVL.

This chain's CDR3 is CASSLLGGAYEKLFF. The CDR3 DNA reads TGTGCCAGCAGCCTCCTAGGGGGGGCCTATGAAAAACTGTTTTTT. This rearrangement joins TRBV12-3 or TRBV12-4 to TRBJ1-4; tentatively, D is TRBD1 (6 bases). This CDR3 region has 15 residues. V was shortened by 6 bases and J by 6 bases, with 17 bases between the two germline ends.

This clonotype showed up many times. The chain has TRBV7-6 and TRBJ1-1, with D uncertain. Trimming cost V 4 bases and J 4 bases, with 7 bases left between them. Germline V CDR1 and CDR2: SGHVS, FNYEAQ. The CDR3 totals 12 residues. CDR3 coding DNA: TGTGCCAGCAGCTCGCGTAGCACTGAAGCTTTCTTT. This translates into CASSSRSTEAFF. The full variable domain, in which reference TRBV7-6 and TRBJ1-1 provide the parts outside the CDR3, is GAGVSQSPRYKVTKRGQDVALRCDPISGHVSLYWYRQALGQGPEFLTYFNYEAQQDKSGLPNDRFSAERPEGSISTLTIQRTEQRDSAMYRCASSSRSTEAFFGQGTRLTVV.

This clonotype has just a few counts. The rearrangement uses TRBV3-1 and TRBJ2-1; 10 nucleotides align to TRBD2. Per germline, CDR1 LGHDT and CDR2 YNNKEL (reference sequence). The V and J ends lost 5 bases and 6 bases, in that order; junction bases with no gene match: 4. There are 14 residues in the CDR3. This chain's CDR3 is CASSNLAGVNEQFF. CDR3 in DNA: TGTGCCAGCAGCAATCTAGCGGGAGTCAATGAGCAGTTCTTC.

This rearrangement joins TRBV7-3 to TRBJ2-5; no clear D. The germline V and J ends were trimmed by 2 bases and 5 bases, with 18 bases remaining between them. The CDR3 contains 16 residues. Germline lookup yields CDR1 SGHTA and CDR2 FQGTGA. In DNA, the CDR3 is TGTGCCAGCAGCTTATGGGGTCACTCTAAAAGCGAGACCCAGTACTTC. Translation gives CASSLWGHSKSETQYF.

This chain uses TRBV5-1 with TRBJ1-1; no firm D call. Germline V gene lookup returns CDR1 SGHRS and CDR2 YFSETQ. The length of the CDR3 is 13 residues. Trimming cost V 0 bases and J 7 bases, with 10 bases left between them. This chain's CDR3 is CASSLGLEGEAFF. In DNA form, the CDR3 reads TGCGCCAGCAGCTTGGGACTCGAGGGTGAAGCTTTCTTT.

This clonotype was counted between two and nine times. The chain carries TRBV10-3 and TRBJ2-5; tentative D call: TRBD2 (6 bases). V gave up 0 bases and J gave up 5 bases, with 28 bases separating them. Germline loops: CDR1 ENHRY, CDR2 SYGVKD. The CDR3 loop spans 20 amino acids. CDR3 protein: CAISESSRRLTGEVMETQYF. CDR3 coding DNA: TGTGCCATCAGTGAGTCGTCTCGGAGACTAACGGGAGAGGTCATGGAGACCCAGTACTTC.

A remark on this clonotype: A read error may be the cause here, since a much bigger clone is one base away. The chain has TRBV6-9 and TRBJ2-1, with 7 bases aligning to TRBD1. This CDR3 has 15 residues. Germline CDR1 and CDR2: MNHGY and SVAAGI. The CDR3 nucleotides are TGTGCCAGAAGTTACAGGGGTGGTCGCAGGGATGAGCAGTTCTTC. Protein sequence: CARSYRGGRRDEQFF.

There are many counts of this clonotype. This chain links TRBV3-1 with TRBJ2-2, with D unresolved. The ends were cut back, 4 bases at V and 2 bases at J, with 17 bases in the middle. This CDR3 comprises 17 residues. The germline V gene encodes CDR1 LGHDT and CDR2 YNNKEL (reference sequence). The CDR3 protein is CASSRIRGRVNTGELFF. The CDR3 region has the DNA TGTGCCAGCAGCCGTATCCGCGGTAGGGTCAACACCGGGGAGCTGTTTTTT. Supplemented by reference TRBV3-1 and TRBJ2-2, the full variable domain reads DTAVSQTPKYLVTQMGNDKSIKCEQNLGHDTMYWYKQDSKKFLKIMFSYNNKELIINETVPNRFSPKSPDKAHLNLHINSLELGDSAVYFCASSRIRGRVNTGELFFGEGSRLTVL.